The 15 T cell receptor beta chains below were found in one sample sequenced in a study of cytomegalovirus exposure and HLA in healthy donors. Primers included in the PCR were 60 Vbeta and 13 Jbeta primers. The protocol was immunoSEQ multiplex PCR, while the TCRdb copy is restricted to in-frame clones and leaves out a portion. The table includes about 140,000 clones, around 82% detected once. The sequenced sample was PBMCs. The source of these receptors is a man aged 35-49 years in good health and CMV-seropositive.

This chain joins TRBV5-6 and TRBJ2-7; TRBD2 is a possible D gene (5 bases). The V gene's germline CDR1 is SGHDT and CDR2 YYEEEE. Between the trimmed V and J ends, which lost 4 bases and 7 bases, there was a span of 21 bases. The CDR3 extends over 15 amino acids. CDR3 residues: CASSREGYSFLEQYF. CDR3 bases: TGTGCCAGCAGCCGGGAAGGATACTCGTTTCTGGAGCAGTACTTC.

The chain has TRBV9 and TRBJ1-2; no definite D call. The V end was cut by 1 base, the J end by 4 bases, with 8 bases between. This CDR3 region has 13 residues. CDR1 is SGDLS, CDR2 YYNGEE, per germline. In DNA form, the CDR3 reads TGTGCCAGCAGCGTATTCACCGGCTATGGCTACACCTTC. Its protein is CASSVFTGYGYTF.

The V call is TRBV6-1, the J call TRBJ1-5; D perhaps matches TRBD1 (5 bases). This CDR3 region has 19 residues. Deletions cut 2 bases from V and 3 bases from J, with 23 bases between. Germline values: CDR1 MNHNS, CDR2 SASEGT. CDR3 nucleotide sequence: TGTGCCAGCAGTGAACTGGGGGGTTTCTCCGGACAATTCAATCAGCCCCAGCATTTT. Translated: CASSELGGFSGQFNQPQHF.

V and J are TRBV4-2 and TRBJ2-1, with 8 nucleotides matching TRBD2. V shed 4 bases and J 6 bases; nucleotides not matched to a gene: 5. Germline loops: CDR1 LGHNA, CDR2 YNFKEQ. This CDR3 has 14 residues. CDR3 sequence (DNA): TGTGCCAGCAGCCCCGGGAGGGTAGGCAATGAGCAGTTCTTC. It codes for CASSPGRVGNEQFF.

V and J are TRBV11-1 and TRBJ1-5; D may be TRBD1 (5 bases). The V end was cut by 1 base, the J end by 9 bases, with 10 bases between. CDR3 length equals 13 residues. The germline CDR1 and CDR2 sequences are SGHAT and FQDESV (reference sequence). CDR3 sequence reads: CASSLEAGGPQHF. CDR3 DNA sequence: TGTGCCAGCAGCTTAGAAGCGGGGGGGCCCCAGCATTTT.

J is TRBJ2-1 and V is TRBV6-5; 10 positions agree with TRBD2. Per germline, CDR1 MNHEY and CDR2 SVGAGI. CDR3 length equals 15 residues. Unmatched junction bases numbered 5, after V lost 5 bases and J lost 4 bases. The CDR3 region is CASSNLAGVYNEQFF. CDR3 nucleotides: TGTGCCAGCAGTAACCTAGCGGGGGTTTACAATGAGCAGTTCTTC.

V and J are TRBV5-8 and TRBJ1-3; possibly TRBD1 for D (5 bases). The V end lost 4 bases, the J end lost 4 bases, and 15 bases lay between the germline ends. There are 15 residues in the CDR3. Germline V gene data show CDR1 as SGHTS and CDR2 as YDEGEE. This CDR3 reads CASSPGTGRGNTIYF. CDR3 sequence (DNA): TGTGCCAGCAGCCCCGGGACCGGGAGAGGAAACACCATATATTTT.

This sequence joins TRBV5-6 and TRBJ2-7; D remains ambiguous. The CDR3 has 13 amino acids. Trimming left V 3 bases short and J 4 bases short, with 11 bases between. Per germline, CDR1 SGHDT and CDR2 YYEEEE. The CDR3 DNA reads TGTGCCAGCAGCTCATTAATAGAATACGAGCAGTACTTC. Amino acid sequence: CASSSLIEYEQYF.

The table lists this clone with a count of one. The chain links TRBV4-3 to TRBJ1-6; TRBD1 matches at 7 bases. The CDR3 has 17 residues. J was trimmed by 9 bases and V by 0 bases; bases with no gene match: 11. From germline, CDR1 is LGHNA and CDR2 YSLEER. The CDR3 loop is CASSQDPTTGRTSPLHF. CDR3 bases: TGCGCCAGCAGCCAAGATCCCACGACAGGGCGGACTTCACCCCTCCACTTT.

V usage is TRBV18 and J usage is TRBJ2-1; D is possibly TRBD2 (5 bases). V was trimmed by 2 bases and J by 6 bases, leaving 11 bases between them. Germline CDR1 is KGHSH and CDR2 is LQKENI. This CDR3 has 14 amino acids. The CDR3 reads CASSPEMRVNEQFF. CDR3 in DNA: TGTGCCAGCTCACCAGAGATGAGGGTCAATGAGCAGTTCTTC.

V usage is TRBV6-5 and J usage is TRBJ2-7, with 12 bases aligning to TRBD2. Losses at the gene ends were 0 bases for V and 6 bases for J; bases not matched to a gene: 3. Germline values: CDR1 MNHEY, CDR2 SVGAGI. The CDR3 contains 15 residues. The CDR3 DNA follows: TGTGCCAGCAGTTACTCGGCTAGCGGGGGGGGCGAGCAGTACTTC. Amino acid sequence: CASSYSASGGGEQYF.

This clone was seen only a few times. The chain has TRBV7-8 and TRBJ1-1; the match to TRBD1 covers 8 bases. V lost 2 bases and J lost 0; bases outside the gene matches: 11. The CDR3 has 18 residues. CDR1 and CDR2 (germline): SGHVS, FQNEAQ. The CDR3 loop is CASSLSRGTGLMNTEAFF. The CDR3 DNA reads TGTGCCAGCAGCTTAAGCCGCGGGACAGGCCTCATGAACACTGAAGCTTTCTTT.

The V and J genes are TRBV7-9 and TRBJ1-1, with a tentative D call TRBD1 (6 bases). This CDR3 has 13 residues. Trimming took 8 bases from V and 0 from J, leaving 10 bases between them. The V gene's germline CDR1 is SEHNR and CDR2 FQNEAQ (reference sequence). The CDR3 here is CASGRGMNTEAFF. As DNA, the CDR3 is TGTGCCAGCGGCAGGGGAATGAACACTGAAGCTTTCTTT.

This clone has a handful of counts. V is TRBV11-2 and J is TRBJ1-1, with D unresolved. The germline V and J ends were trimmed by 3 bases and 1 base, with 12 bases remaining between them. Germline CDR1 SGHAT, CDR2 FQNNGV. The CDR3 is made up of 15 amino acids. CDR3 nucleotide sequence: TGTGCCAGCAGCTTTAGAGGACTACCGAACACTGAAGCTTTCTTT. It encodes CASSFRGLPNTEAFF.

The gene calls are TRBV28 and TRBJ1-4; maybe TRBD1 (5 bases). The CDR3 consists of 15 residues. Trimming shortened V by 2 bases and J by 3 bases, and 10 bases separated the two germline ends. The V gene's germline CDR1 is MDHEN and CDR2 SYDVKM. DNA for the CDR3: TGTGCCAGCAGTTTAGGGGGGACGGCTAATGAAAAACTGTTTTTT. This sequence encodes CASSLGGTANEKLFF.